The 12 T cell receptor beta chains in this list originate from one sample, sequenced in a study of T cells expressing NK-cell markers. Following a re-call of the 5' RACE reads, TCRdb has one entry per CDR3 protein and lacks DNA. Its clone listing holds 500,000 to 700,000 distinct CDR3 sequences. Sequenced sample: blood T cells: a sorted CD56 or NKG2C T cell subset, CD4+ or CD8+ T cells, or bulk PBMC T cells (not recorded which). These receptors came from a man younger than 35 in good health.

This chain connects TRBV6-1 to TRBJ2-1; checking the TCRdb D call of TRBD2 is not possible without DNA. Per the germline V gene, CDR1 is MNHNS and CDR2 is SASEGT. The CDR3 has 15 residues. CDR3 residues: CASSTGGPTINEQFF.

The CDR3 loop reads CASSPRASHTGELFF. This chain connects TRBV7-2 to TRBJ2-2; the TRBD1 assignment by TCRdb is unverifiable without DNA. Germline V lookup: CDR1 SGHTA, CDR2 FQGNSA. This CDR3 is built from 15 residues.

The CDR3: CASSLDGTENSPLHF. The V and J genes are TRBV5-8 and TRBJ1-6; TCRdb indicates TRBD1, and absent DNA this call remains unverified. Germline CDR1 is SGHTS and CDR2 is YDEGEE. The CDR3 loop spans 15 amino acids.

The V call is TRBV7-2, the J call TRBJ1-4; TCRdb selects TRBD1, and the lack of DNA leaves this call unchecked. CDR1 and CDR2 (germline): SGHTA, FQGNSA. The CDR3 sequence is 15 residues long. This CDR3 is CASSFTQGLNEKLFF.

The chain couples TRBV10-3 to TRBJ1-1; the D call of TRBD1 rests on TCRdb alone, since no DNA is present to check it. CDR3 length: 15 amino acids. From germline, CDR1 is ENHRY and CDR2 SYGVKD. CDR3 loop: CAISESNGQRTEAFF.

The rearrangement uses TRBV12-3 or TRBV12-4 and TRBJ1-1. The CDR3 spans 12 residues. CDR3 loop: CASTSAGTEAFF.

This sequence joins TRBV18 and TRBJ1-3. CDR1 and CDR2 from the germline V gene are KGHSH and LQKENI. The CDR3 consists of 16 residues. CDR3 amino acids: CASSPKTSSSGNTIYF.

The chain employs TRBV29-1 and TRBJ2-1; TCRdb proposes TRBD1, but this gene call is untestable without DNA. The CDR3 spans 12 residues. The germline V gene encodes CDR1 SQVTM and CDR2 ANQGSEA. The CDR3 here is CSVHKGIGEQFF.

This sequence joins TRBV28 and TRBJ2-1; TCRdb's D call, TRBD2, is unchecked because there is no DNA. This CDR3 is built from 16 residues. Germline values: CDR1 MDHEN, CDR2 SYDVKM. This chain's CDR3 is CASRSGRAGGYNEQFF.

V gene TRBV6-2 or TRBV6-3 combines with J gene TRBJ2-3; lacking DNA, the TRBD2 call made by TCRdb goes unchecked. The CDR3 length is 14 residues. The germline V gene has CDR1 MNHEY and CDR2 SVGEGT. This chain's CDR3 is CASSSLGVTDTQYF.

The V call is TRBV4-3, the J call TRBJ2-7; as DNA is missing, the TRBD2 call by TCRdb cannot be tested. The germline CDR1 and CDR2 sequences are LGHNA and YSLEER. The CDR3 has 14 residues. The CDR3 reads CASSLQAAGYEQYF.

V usage is TRBV12-3 or TRBV12-4 and J usage is TRBJ1-2; TCRdb gives TRBD1 as the D gene, but with no DNA this cannot be confirmed. This CDR3 contains 14 residues. The CDR3 sequence: CASSTTGFGYGYTF.